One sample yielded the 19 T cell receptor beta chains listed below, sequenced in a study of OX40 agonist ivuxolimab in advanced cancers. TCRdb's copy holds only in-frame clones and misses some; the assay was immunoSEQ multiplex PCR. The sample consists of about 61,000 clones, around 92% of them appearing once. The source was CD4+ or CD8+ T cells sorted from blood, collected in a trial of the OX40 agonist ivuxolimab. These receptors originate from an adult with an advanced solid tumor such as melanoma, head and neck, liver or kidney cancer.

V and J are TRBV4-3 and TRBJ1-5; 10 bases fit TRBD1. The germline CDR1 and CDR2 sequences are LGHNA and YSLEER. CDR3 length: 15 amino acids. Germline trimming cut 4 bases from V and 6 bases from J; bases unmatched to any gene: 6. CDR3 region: CASSPGTGEGQPQHF. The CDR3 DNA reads TGCGCCAGCAGCCCAGGGACAGGGGAAGGTCAGCCCCAGCATTTT.

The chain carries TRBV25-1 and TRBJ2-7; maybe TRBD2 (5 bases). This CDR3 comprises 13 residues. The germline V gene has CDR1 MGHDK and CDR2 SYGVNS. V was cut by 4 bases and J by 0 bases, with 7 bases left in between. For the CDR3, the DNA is TGTGCCAGCAGTGCTAGCAGCTCCTACGAGCAGTACTTC. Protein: CASSASSSYEQYF.

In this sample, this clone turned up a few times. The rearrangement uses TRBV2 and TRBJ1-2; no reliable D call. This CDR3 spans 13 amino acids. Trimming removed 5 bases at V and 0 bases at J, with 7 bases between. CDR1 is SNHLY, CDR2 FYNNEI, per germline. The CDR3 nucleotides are TGTGCCAGCAGTATAAACCCTAACTATGGCTACACCTTC. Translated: CASSINPNYGYTF.

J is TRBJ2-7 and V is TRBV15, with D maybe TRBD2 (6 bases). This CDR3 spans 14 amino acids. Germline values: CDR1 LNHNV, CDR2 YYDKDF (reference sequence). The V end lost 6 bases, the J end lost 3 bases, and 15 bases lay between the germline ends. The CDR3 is CATSSGGEYYEQYF. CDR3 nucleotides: TGTGCCACCAGTTCTGGAGGGGAATACTACGAGCAGTACTTC.

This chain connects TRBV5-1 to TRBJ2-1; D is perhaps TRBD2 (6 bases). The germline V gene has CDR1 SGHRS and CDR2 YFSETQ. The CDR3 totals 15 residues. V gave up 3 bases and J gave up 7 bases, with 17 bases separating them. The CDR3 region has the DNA TGCGCCAGCAGCTCGGGCCCTGCCGGGGGAAATGAGCAGTTCTTC. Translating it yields CASSSGPAGGNEQFF.

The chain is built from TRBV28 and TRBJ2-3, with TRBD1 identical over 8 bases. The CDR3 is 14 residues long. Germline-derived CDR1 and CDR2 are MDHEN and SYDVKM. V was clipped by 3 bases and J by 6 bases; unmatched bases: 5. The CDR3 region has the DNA TGTGCCAGCAGTTTGACAGGGGTCGGGGATACGCAGTATTTT. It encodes CASSLTGVGDTQYF.

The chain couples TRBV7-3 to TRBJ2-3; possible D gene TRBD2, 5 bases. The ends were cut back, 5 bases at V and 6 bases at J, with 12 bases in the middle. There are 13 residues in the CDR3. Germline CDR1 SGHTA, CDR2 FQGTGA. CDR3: CASSETIRDTQYF. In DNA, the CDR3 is TGTGCCAGCAGCGAGACTATAAGGGATACGCAGTATTTT.

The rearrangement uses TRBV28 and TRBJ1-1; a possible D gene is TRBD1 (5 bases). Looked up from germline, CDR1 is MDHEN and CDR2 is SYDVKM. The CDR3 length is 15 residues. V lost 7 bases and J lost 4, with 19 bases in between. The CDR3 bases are TGTGCCAGCACCCAGGGAGGGTTGGAGAGCACTGAAGCTTTCTTT. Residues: CASTQGGLESTEAFF. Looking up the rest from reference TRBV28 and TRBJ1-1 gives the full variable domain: DVKVTQSSRYLVKRTGEKVFLECVQDMDHENMFWYRQDPGLGLRLIYFSYDVKMKEKGDIPEGYSVSREKKERFSLILESASTNQTSMYLCASTQGGLESTEAFFGQGTRLTVV.

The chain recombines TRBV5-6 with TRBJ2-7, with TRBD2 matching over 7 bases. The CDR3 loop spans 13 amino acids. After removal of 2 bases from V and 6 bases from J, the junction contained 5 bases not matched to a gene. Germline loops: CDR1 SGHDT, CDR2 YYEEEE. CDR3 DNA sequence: TGTGCCAGCAGCTTAGCGGGAACTCTCGAGCAGTACGTC. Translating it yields CASSLAGTLEQYV.

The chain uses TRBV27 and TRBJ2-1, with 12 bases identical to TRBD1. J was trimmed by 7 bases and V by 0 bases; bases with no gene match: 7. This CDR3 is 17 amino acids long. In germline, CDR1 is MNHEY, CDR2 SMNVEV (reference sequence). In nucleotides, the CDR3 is TGTGCCAGCAGTTTATCGCCCGGGACAGGGGGCTGGAATGAGCAGTTCTTC. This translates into CASSLSPGTGGWNEQFF.

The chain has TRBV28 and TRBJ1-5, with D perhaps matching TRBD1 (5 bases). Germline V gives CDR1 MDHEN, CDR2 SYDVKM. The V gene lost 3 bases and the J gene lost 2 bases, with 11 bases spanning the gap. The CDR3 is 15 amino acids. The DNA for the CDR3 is TGTGCCAGCAGTTTCCCCAGGGAGGGCAATCAGCCCCAGCATTTT. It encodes CASSFPREGNQPQHF.

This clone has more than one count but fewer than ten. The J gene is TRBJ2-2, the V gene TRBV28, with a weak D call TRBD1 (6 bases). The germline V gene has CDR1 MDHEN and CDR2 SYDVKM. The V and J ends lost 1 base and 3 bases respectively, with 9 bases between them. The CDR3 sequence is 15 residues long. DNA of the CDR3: TGTGCCAGCAGTTTATACGGACAGCACACCGGGGAGCTGTTTTTT. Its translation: CASSLYGQHTGELFF.

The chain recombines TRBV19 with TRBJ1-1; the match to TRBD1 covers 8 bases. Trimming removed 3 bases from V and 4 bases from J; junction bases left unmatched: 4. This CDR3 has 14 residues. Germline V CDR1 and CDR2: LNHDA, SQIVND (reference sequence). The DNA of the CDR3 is TGTGCCAGTAGTATCCAGGGGGCCGGCACTGAAGCTTTCTTT. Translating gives CASSIQGAGTEAFF.

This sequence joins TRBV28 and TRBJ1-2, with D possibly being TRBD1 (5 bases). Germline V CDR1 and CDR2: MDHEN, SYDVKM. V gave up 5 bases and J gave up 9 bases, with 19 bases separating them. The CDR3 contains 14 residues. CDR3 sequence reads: CASSGKPTGRSYTF. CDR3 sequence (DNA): TGTGCCAGCAGTGGGAAGCCGACGGGGCGCAGCTACACCTTC.

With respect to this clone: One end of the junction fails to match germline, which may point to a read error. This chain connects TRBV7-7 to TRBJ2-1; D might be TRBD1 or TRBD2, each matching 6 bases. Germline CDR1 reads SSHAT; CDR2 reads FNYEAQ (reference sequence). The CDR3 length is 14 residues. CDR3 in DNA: TGTGCTAGCAGCTTAGCGGTAACTGGGGGGCTCCAGTTCTTC. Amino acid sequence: CASSLAVTGGLQFF.

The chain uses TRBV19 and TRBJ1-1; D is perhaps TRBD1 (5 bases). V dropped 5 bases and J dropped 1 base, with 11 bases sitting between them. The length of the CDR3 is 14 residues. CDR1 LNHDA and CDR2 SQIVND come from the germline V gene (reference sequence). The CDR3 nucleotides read TGTGCCAGTAGTTTGACAGCCCGGAACACTGAAGCTTTCTTT. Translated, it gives CASSLTARNTEAFF. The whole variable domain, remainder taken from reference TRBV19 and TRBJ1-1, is DGGITQSPKYLFRKEGQNVTLSCEQNLNHDAMYWYRQDPGQGLRLIYYSQIVNDFQKGDIAEGYSVSREKKESFPLTVTSAQKNPTAFYLCASSLTARNTEAFFGQGTRLTVV.

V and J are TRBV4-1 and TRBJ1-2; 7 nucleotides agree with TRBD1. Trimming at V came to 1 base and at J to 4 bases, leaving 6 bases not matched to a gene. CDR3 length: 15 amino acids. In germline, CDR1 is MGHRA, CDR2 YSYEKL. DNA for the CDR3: TGCGCCAGCAGCCAAGTTGACCAGGGGGGCTATGGCTACACCTTC. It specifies CASSQVDQGGYGYTF.

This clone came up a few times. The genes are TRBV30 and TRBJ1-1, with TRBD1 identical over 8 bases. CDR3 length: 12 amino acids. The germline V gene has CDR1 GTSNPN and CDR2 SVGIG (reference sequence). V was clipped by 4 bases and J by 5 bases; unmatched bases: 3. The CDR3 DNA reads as TGTGCCTGGACAGGGGGCCCAACTGAAGCTTTCTTT. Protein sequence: CAWTGGPTEAFF.

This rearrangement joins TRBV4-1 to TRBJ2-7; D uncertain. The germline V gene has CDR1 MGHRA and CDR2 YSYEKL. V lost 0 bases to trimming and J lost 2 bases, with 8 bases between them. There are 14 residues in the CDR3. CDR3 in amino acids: CASSQDPGPYEQYF. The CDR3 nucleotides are TGCGCCAGCAGCCAAGATCCCGGTCCCTACGAGCAGTACTTC.